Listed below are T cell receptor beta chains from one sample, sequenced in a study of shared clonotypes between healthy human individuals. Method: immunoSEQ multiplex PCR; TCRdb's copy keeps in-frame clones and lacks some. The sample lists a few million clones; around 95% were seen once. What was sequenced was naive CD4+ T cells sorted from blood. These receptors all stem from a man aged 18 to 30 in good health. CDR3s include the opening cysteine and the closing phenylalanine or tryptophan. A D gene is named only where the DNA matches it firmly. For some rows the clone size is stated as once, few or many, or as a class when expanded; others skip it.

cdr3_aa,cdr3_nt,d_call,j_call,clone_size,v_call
CATSRDPGPGSYNEQFF,TGTGCCACCAGCAGAGATCCTGGCCCAGGCTCCTACAATGAGCAGTTCTTC,.,TRBJ2-1,.,TRBV15
CATSSSWDGYGYTF,TGTGCCACCAGCAGTTCTTGGGACGGCTATGGCTACACCTTC,.,TRBJ1-2,.,TRBV15
CASSVDRGGGETQYF,TGTGCCAGCAGCGTAGACAGGGGTGGAGGGGAGACCCAGTACTTC,.,TRBJ2-5,.,TRBV9
CSVEDGHSYEQYF,TGCAGCGTTGAGGACGGGCACTCCTACGAGCAGTACTTC,.,TRBJ2-7,once,TRBV29-1
CAWGTGARNEKLFF,TGTGCCTGGGGGACAGGGGCCCGGAATGAAAAACTGTTTTTT,TRBD1,TRBJ1-4,.,TRBV30
CASSAGQGGSHYEQYF,TGTGCCAGCAGTGCGGGACAGGGTGGTTCCCATTACGAGCAGTACTTC,TRBD1,TRBJ2-7,.,TRBV6-1
CASSVDRNTEAFF,TGCGCCAGCAGTGTCGACCGGAACACTGAAGCTTTCTTT,.,TRBJ1-1,.,TRBV10-1
CASSSLTDTQYF,TGTGCCAGCAGCTCCTTGACAGATACGCAGTATTTT,.,TRBJ2-3,.,TRBV5-6
CASSVGTFYEQYF,TGTGCCAGCAGCGTCGGGACATTTTACGAGCAGTACTTC,.,TRBJ2-7,few,TRBV5-8
CASSQGGALGGYTF,TGTGCCAGCAGCCAAGGGGGGGCGCTTGGTGGCTACACCTTC,.,TRBJ1-2,.,TRBV14
CASSYSYSPTNEKLFF,TGTGCCAGCAGTTACTCGTACTCGCCAACTAATGAAAAACTGTTTTTT,.,TRBJ1-4,.,TRBV6-6
CATLSGAADTQYF,TGTGCCACCCTCTCGGGGGCTGCAGATACGCAGTATTTT,.,TRBJ2-3,.,TRBV28
CASSEQRGSKNIQYF,TGTGCCAGCAGCGAGCAGCGGGGGAGCAAAAACATTCAGTACTTC,TRBD2,TRBJ2-4,.,TRBV7-2
CASGFRMNTEAFF,TGTGCTAGTGGTTTCCGAATGAACACTGAAGCTTTCTTT,.,TRBJ1-1,.,TRBV12-5
CASMGHTAGPHDYYEQYF,TGTGCCAGCATGGGGCACACGGCAGGGCCCCACGACTACTACGAGCAGTACTTC,.,TRBJ2-7,.,TRBV28
CASSLDRGPLHF,TGTGCCAGCAGCTTGGACAGGGGGCCCCTCCACTTT,TRBD1,TRBJ1-6,.,TRBV7-9
CASGLGMGEQYF,.,.,TRBJ2-7,.,TRBV12-5
CAISATGNPNTGELFF,TGTGCCATCAGTGCAACAGGGAACCCTAACACCGGGGAGCTGTTTTTT,.,TRBJ2-2,.,TRBV10-3
CSVDGSRLAGTETQYF,TGCAGCGTGGACGGGAGCCGACTAGCGGGAACTGAGACCCAGTACTTC,TRBD2,TRBJ2-5,.,TRBV29-1
CASTSGGLGEKLFF,TGTGCCAGCACTTCAGGGGGCCTGGGTGAAAAACTGTTTTTT,TRBD1,TRBJ1-4,.,TRBV6-1